Each of the 18 T cell receptor beta chains below was sequenced from the same sample in a study of T-cell memory formation after mild COVID-19. TCRdb reprocessed the 5' RACE reads via MiXCR and lists one record per CDR3 protein. Found here are approximately 210,000 distinct CDR3 sequences, around 16% of them singletons; the top ten hold 2.4%. Sequenced input: PBMCs or a T cell subset sorted from them (not recorded which). These receptors originate from an adult woman who had mild COVID-19 (a few samples of this study predate the infection). Cell type and time point are not known.

This clonotype was found a few times. This sequence joins TRBV7-9 and TRBJ1-1, with a possible D match to TRBD1 (5 bases). There are 14 residues in the CDR3. The V gene's germline CDR1 is SEHNR and CDR2 FQNEAQ (reference sequence). V dropped 3 bases and J dropped 0 bases, with 8 bases sitting between them. CDR3 protein: CASSFGGLNTEAFF. CDR3 nucleotide sequence: TGTGCCAGCAGCTTTGGGGGACTGAACACTGAAGCTTTCTTT. The full variable domain, with the rest looked up from reference TRBV7-9 and TRBJ1-1, is DTGVSQNPRHKITKRGQNVTFRCDPISEHNRLYWYRQTLGQGPEFLTYFQNEAQLEKSRLLSDRFSAERPKGSFSTLEIQRTEQGDSAMYLCASSFGGLNTEAFFGQGTRLTVV.

The chain couples TRBV6-5 to TRBJ1-2; unclear D gene. There are 13 residues in the CDR3. From germline, CDR1 is MNHEY and CDR2 SVGAGI. Trimming stripped 10 bases from V and 0 bases from J, with 12 bases between. For the CDR3, the DNA is TGTGCCACGGCAGCAGGAACTAACTATGGCTACACCTTC. Its protein product is CATAAGTNYGYTF.

The chain's CDR3 is CASSLGGSTEAFF. The CDR3, as DNA: TGTGCCAGCAGCCTGGGAGGTAGCACTGAAGCTTTCTTT. This sequence joins TRBV3-1 and TRBJ1-1, with unresolved D. Germline lookup yields CDR1 LGHDT and CDR2 YNNKEL (reference sequence). Deletions cut 4 bases from V and 4 bases from J, with 10 bases between. The CDR3 extends over 13 amino acids.

This clonotype was seen only once. The chain recombines TRBV20-1 with TRBJ1-5; the match to TRBD1 covers 9 bases. Trimming cost V 5 bases and J 4 bases; bases outside gene matches: 6. CDR1 is DFQATT and CDR2 is SNEGSKA in the germline V gene (reference sequence). The CDR3 runs 14 residues. CDR3 sequence reads: CSASDRGSNQPQHF. CDR3 bases: TGCAGTGCTTCGGACAGGGGTAGTAATCAGCCCCAGCATTTT.

This clonotype occurred many times. V and J are TRBV9 and TRBJ2-6, with a weak D call TRBD1 (5 bases). CDR3 size: 15 residues. V was clipped by 3 bases and J by 0 bases, with 7 bases between them. Germline V gene lookup returns CDR1 SGDLS and CDR2 YYNGEE. The CDR3: CASSGQPSGANVLTF. Here the CDR3 DNA reads TGTGCCAGCAGCGGACAGCCCTCTGGGGCCAACGTCCTGACTTTC.

V usage is TRBV5-1 and J usage is TRBJ2-7, with TRBD2 as a possible D gene (5 bases). The ends were cut back, 4 bases at V and 6 bases at J, with 14 bases in the middle. Germline V CDR1 and CDR2: SGHRS, YFSETQ. The CDR3 is 13 residues long. The DNA of the CDR3 is TGCGCCAGCAGCCGTGATAAGAGCGGCGAGCAGTACTTC. Protein: CASSRDKSGEQYF.

The V and J genes are TRBV6-5 and TRBJ1-6; tentatively, D is TRBD1 (6 bases). CDR3 length: 16 amino acids. Deletions cut 4 bases from V and 8 bases from J, with 18 bases between. Germline CDR1 is MNHEY and CDR2 is SVGAGI. CDR3 coding DNA: TGTGCCAGCAGTTTGAATTGGGGGGCCGGACATTCACCCCTCCACTTT. Amino acid sequence: CASSLNWGAGHSPLHF.

The V gene is TRBV12-3 or TRBV12-4, the J gene TRBJ2-2, with D unclear. The CDR3 totals 12 residues. The V end was cut by 4 bases, the J end by 6 bases, with 6 bases between. The CDR3 DNA follows: TGTGCCAGCAGTTCTCCCCCCGGGGAGCTGTTTTTT. It translates to CASSSPPGELFF.

This clonotype was seen more than once but under ten times. CDR3 sequence reads: CASSLYSRGDKEAFF. Here the CDR3 DNA reads TGTGCCAGCAGTTTATACTCTCGGGGGGACAAGGAAGCTTTCTTT. This chain links TRBV5-5 with TRBJ1-1; D is possibly TRBD1 (6 bases). The germline CDR1 and CDR2 sequences are SGHKS and YYEKEE (reference sequence). The germline V and J ends were trimmed by 5 bases and 8 bases, with 22 bases remaining between them. The CDR3 extends over 15 amino acids.

In DNA form, the CDR3 reads TGCAGTGCTCCTAGGACTAACACCGGGGAGCTGTTTTTT. Translating gives CSAPRTNTGELFF. V gene TRBV20-1 combines with J gene TRBJ2-2, with D perhaps TRBD2 (5 bases). The CDR3 runs to 13 residues. Trimming left V 5 bases short and J 2 bases short, with 9 bases between. Germline V lookup: CDR1 DFQATT, CDR2 SNEGSKA (reference sequence).

This clonotype was picked up one time. This chain uses TRBV20-1 with TRBJ1-2; TRBD1 aligns across 10 bases. The CDR3 loop spans 13 amino acids. J was trimmed by 7 bases and V by 6 bases; bases with no gene match: 8. From germline, CDR1 is DFQATT and CDR2 SNEGSKA (reference sequence). CDR3 nucleotides: TGCAGTGCGATTGGGACAGGGGCGGCTGGCTACACCTTC. Translated, it gives CSAIGTGAAGYTF.

The rearrangement uses TRBV29-1 and TRBJ2-3; 7 nucleotides match TRBD2. V lost 6 bases, J lost 2 bases, and 2 bases stayed unmatched. The CDR3 is 12 amino acids. Germline CDR1 SQVTM, CDR2 ANQGSEA. The CDR3 nucleotides read TGCAGCGTCGGGGGGTTCACAGATACGCAGTATTTT. Translated: CSVGGFTDTQYF.

The chain recombines TRBV24-1 with TRBJ2-1, with 11 bases identical to TRBD1. CDR1 and CDR2 from the germline V gene are KGHDR and SFDVKD. This CDR3 contains 16 residues. The trim removed 9 bases at V and 6 bases at J, leaving 12 bases unmatched. This chain's CDR3 is CATCTPRDRGVNEQFF. CDR3 sequence (DNA): TGTGCCACCTGTACTCCCCGGGACAGGGGGGTCAATGAGCAGTTCTTC.

A few counts support this clonotype. Here the CDR3 DNA reads TGTGCCAGCAGCCATAACCACCTCTACGAGCAGTACTTC. As protein: CASSHNHLYEQYF. The chain joins TRBV7-2 to TRBJ2-7; D is unresolved. CDR1 is SGHTA and CDR2 is FQGNSA in the germline V gene. Deletions cut 5 bases from V and 3 bases from J, with 11 bases between. This CDR3 has 13 residues.

This clonotype came up a few times. The CDR3 sequence is CASSPPGGLLYEQYF. CDR3 nucleotide sequence: TGTGCCAGCAGCCCTCCGGGCGGTCTTCTTTACGAGCAGTACTTC. The V call is TRBV6-2 or TRBV6-3, the J call TRBJ2-7; no firm D call. Germline V gene lookup returns CDR1 MNHEY and CDR2 SVGEGT. V lost 6 bases, J lost 4 bases, and 19 bases lay in between. The CDR3 covers 15 residues.

This rearrangement joins TRBV15 to TRBJ2-7, with 9 positions matching TRBD2. CDR1 LNHNV and CDR2 YYDKDF come from the germline V gene (reference sequence). The V segment lost 0 bases and the J segment 0 bases; nucleotides outside the gene matches: 6. The CDR3 runs 17 residues. The CDR3 nucleotides are TGTGCCACCAGCAGAGAGGCTAGCGGGGCCCTCTCCTACGAGCAGTACTTC. This sequence encodes CATSREASGALSYEQYF. Complete variable domain (other parts from reference TRBV15 and TRBJ2-7): DAMVIQNPRYQVTQFGKPVTLSCSQTLNHNVMYWYQQKSSQAPKLLFHYYDKDFNNEADTPDNFQSRRPNTSFCFLDIRSPGLGDTAMYLCATSREASGALSYEQYFGPGTRLTVT.

V is TRBV7-2 and J is TRBJ2-2; D unresolved. The V end lost 1 base, the J end lost 0 bases, and 3 bases lay between the germline ends. The CDR3 has 14 amino acids. Germline CDR1 and CDR2: SGHTA and FQGNSA. The CDR3 here is CASSLVSNTGELFF. As DNA, the CDR3 is TGTGCCAGCAGCTTAGTTTCGAACACCGGGGAGCTGTTTTTT.

In its sample, this clonotype was seen a few times. The chain joins TRBV3-1 to TRBJ2-1, with 7 bases lining up with TRBD2. V shed 4 bases and J 4 bases; nucleotides not matched to a gene: 13. In germline, CDR1 is LGHDT, CDR2 YNNKEL (reference sequence). The CDR3 length is 17 residues. The DNA of the CDR3 is TGTGCCAGCAGCCTCAAGTTTACTAGCGCCCCGTACAATGAGCAGTTCTTC. Its protein product is CASSLKFTSAPYNEQFF.